The 22 T cell receptor beta chains below come from one sample, sequenced in a study of T cell clones after liver transplantation. Using immunoSEQ multiplex PCR, the repertoire was profiled, and TCRdb retains in-frame clones only, with some absent. The sample shows approximately 50,000 clones, 65% to 80% of them seen only once. Material: CD4+ T cells from blood, obtained around 54 months after liver transplant. These receptor sequences come from a human patient who received a liver transplant. The graft donor may have contributed some T cells.

This clone was counted a few times. This chain links TRBV28 with TRBJ1-5, with 10 bases that match TRBD1. The germline V gene has CDR1 MDHEN and CDR2 SYDVKM. This CDR3 has 15 amino acids. J was trimmed by 6 bases and V by 2 bases; bases with no gene match: 4. The CDR3 bases are TGTGCCAGCAGTTTAGACAGGGGGCTGGTTCAGCCCCAGCATTTT. Its protein is CASSLDRGLVQPQHF.

The chain joins TRBV30 to TRBJ1-6; possible D gene TRBD1, 5 bases. V was trimmed by 0 bases and J by 7 bases, leaving 10 bases between them. Germline V gives CDR1 GTSNPN, CDR2 SVGIG (reference sequence). The CDR3 has 14 residues. CDR3 residues: CAWSVGTENSPLHF. CDR3 nucleotide sequence: TGTGCCTGGAGTGTCGGGACCGAGAATTCACCCCTCCACTTT.

This chain connects TRBV2 to TRBJ2-7; D is possibly TRBD1 (6 bases). This CDR3 comprises 15 residues. Germline values: CDR1 SNHLY, CDR2 FYNNEI. Trimming took 1 base from V and 2 from J, leaving 12 bases between them. The CDR3: CASSEGMTGPYEQYF. The CDR3 DNA sequence: TGTGCCAGCAGTGAAGGTATGACAGGACCCTACGAGCAGTACTTC.

This chain links TRBV9 with TRBJ2-1; 7 positions agree with TRBD1. Trimming removed 0 bases from V and 6 bases from J; junction bases left unmatched: 6. CDR1 is SGDLS and CDR2 is YYNGEE in the germline V gene. The CDR3 runs to 15 residues. DNA for the CDR3: TGTGCCAGCAGCGTAGGTCCGACAGGGAGCAATGAGCAGTTCTTC. Translated, it gives CASSVGPTGSNEQFF.

In its sample, this clone was seen a few times. The V call is TRBV29-1, the J call TRBJ2-5, with TRBD1 matching over 10 bases. The CDR3 runs 14 residues. V lost 6 bases and J lost 3; bases outside the gene matches: 7. The V gene's germline CDR1 is SQVTM and CDR2 ANQGSEA. CDR3: CSVRPGTGEETQYF. For the CDR3, the DNA is TGCAGCGTGCGGCCCGGGACAGGGGAAGAGACCCAGTACTTC.

The J gene is TRBJ1-4, the V gene TRBV19; no clear D gene. This CDR3 is built from 15 residues. V was cut by 6 bases and J by 6 bases, with 17 bases left in between. Per germline, CDR1 LNHDA and CDR2 SQIVND (reference sequence). The CDR3 loop is CASRGSGITDEKLFF. CDR3 nucleotides: TGTGCCAGTAGAGGATCCGGGATAACGGATGAAAAACTGTTTTTT.

The chain couples TRBV7-9 to TRBJ1-2, with unresolved D. Germline V lookup: CDR1 SEHNR, CDR2 FQNEAQ (reference sequence). Trimming left V 6 bases short and J 5 bases short, with 13 bases between. The CDR3 spans 13 residues. CDR3 DNA sequence: TGTGCCAGCAGATCGGACGGTGCGTATGGCTACACCTTC. It specifies CASRSDGAYGYTF.

The genes are TRBV6-5 and TRBJ2-7; TRBD1 matches at 7 bases. The trim removed 6 bases at V and 4 bases at J, leaving 9 bases unmatched. The CDR3 extends over 14 amino acids. Germline V gene sequence: CDR1 MNHEY, CDR2 SVGAGI. The CDR3 sequence: CASSKRQGLYEQYF. The CDR3, as DNA: TGTGCCAGCAGCAAAAGACAGGGATTATACGAGCAGTACTTC.

J is TRBJ1-5 and V is TRBV19; TRBD1 might be the D (5 bases). With 5 bases removed from V and 7 bases from J, the gap between germline ends came to 15 bases. The CDR3 has 14 amino acids. From germline, CDR1 is LNHDA and CDR2 SQIVND (reference sequence). CDR3: CASSAQSGRQPQHF. Here the CDR3 DNA reads TGTGCCAGTAGTGCCCAGTCGGGGCGACAGCCCCAGCATTTT.

The chain has TRBV6-1 and TRBJ1-4, with TRBD1 matching 10 bases. V lost 5 bases to trimming and J lost 8 bases; unmatched junction nucleotides: 5. Germline lookup yields CDR1 MNHNS and CDR2 SASEGT. This CDR3 comprises 14 residues. The CDR3 DNA sequence: TGTGCCAGCAGTAGACAGGGGGCGGGAGAAAAACTGTTTTTT. Protein sequence: CASSRQGAGEKLFF.

The chain has TRBV27 and TRBJ1-5, with D perhaps TRBD1 (5 bases). The length of the CDR3 is 16 residues. Germline V gene lookup returns CDR1 MNHEY and CDR2 SMNVEV (reference sequence). The germline V and J ends were trimmed by 6 bases and 5 bases, with 20 bases remaining between them. The CDR3 loop is CASRVYWDVRDQPQHF. The DNA of the CDR3 is TGTGCCAGCAGAGTTTATTGGGACGTACGGGATCAGCCCCAGCATTTT.

This chain connects TRBV5-1 to TRBJ2-3; D gene ambiguous. V shed 0 bases and J shed 2 bases, with 7 bases lying between them. The CDR3 runs 14 residues. Per germline, CDR1 SGHRS and CDR2 YFSETQ. The CDR3 DNA reads as TGCGCCAGCAGCTTGGTAGGCAACACAGATACGCAGTATTTT. Protein sequence: CASSLVGNTDTQYF.

The genes are TRBV6-1 and TRBJ1-1; 11 nucleotides align to TRBD1. J gave up 3 bases and V 5 bases, and 5 bases lay outside the gene matches. Germline V gives CDR1 MNHNS, CDR2 SASEGT. The CDR3 runs 15 residues. The CDR3 DNA reads as TGTGCCAGCAGTAGGACAGGGGGCCTGGACACTGAAGCTTTCTTT. The encoded protein is CASSRTGGLDTEAFF.

This clone was detected only a few times. J is TRBJ2-7 and V is TRBV2, with TRBD1 matching 10 bases. CDR3 size: 16 residues. J was trimmed by 5 bases and V by 6 bases; bases with no gene match: 13. Looked up from germline, CDR1 is SNHLY and CDR2 is FYNNEI. The CDR3 loop is CASSRRDRGWGDEQYF. The CDR3 DNA follows: TGTGCCAGCAGCCGCCGGGACAGGGGATGGGGGGACGAGCAGTACTTC.

This clone was recorded only once. The chain combines TRBV19 with TRBJ2-2, with D possibly TRBD2 on 5 matching bases. Germline CDR1 is LNHDA and CDR2 is SQIVND (reference sequence). CDR3 length: 14 amino acids. V lost 0 bases and J 6 bases, leaving 8 bases between the germline ends. CDR3: CASSIDPGAGELFF. CDR3 coding DNA: TGTGCCAGTAGTATAGATCCCGGGGCCGGGGAGCTGTTTTTT.

The chain links TRBV6-5 to TRBJ1-5; D unclear. The CDR3 loop spans 13 amino acids. V was shortened by 2 bases and J by 2 bases, with 4 bases between the two germline ends. Per the germline V gene, CDR1 is MNHEY and CDR2 is SVGAGI. In DNA form, the CDR3 reads TGTGCCAGCAGTTACGGGGGCAATCAGCCCCAGCATTTT. Residues: CASSYGGNQPQHF.

The chain uses TRBV2 and TRBJ1-1; a possible D gene is TRBD1 (6 bases). The CDR3 loop spans 13 amino acids. V was trimmed by 6 bases and J by 5 bases, leaving 13 bases between them. Germline CDR1 is SNHLY and CDR2 is FYNNEI. The CDR3 protein is CASRGGAGTEAFF. CDR3 bases: TGTGCCAGCAGGGGGGGCGCGGGTACTGAAGCTTTCTTT. Variable domain in full (rest from reference TRBV2 and TRBJ1-1): EPEVTQTPSHQVTQMGQEVILRCVPISNHLYFYWYRQILGQKVEFLVSFYNNEISEKSEIFDDQFSVERPDGSNFTLKIRSTKLEDSAMYFCASRGGAGTEAFFGQGTRLTVV.

CDR3 sequence (DNA): TGTGCCAGCAGCAAGCCGGGCGGGGGGCCCTATGGCTACACCTTC. Protein product: CASSKPGGGPYGYTF. This chain uses TRBV21-1 with TRBJ1-2. TRBV21-1 is a known pseudogene. This CDR3 region has 15 residues.

There are many counts of this clone. The CDR3 region is CASSTEIGNTEAFF. Written as DNA, the CDR3 is TGTGCCAGCAGCACCGAAATCGGGAACACTGAAGCTTTCTTT. The V call is TRBV6-1, the J call TRBJ1-1; no firm D call. Germline CDR1 MNHNS, CDR2 SASEGT. V lost 6 bases to trimming and J lost 1 base, with 12 bases between them. The CDR3 has 14 residues.

This clone was counted once. The chain joins TRBV11-3 to TRBJ2-5, with D perhaps assigned TRBD1 or TRBD2 (5 bases each). Germline CDR1 reads SGHNT; CDR2 reads YENEEA. This CDR3 contains 15 residues. Trimming pared 1 base from V and 5 bases from J, leaving 14 bases between. DNA of the CDR3: TGTGCCAGCAGCTTAGGGGGGTTTGAAAAGGAGACCCAGTACTTC. Translating gives CASSLGGFEKETQYF.

J is TRBJ1-2 and V is TRBV5-5, with D perhaps TRBD1 (5 bases). CDR1 SGHKS and CDR2 YYEKEE come from the germline V gene (reference sequence). The CDR3 sequence is 16 residues long. The V end was cut by 1 base, the J end by 2 bases, with 15 bases between. The CDR3 sequence: CASSLTGLQGNYGYTF. The CDR3 nucleotides are TGTGCCAGCAGCTTGACTGGCCTCCAGGGCAACTATGGCTACACCTTC.

The chain couples TRBV7-2 to TRBJ2-7, with D perhaps TRBD1 (6 bases). V was trimmed by 3 bases and J by 5 bases, leaving 14 bases between them. Germline V gene data show CDR1 as SGHTA and CDR2 as FQGNSA. CDR3 length equals 14 residues. The CDR3 nucleotides are TGTGCCAGCAGCTTTCGTGGGGGCGCTAACGAGCAGTACTTC. As protein: CASSFRGGANEQYF.